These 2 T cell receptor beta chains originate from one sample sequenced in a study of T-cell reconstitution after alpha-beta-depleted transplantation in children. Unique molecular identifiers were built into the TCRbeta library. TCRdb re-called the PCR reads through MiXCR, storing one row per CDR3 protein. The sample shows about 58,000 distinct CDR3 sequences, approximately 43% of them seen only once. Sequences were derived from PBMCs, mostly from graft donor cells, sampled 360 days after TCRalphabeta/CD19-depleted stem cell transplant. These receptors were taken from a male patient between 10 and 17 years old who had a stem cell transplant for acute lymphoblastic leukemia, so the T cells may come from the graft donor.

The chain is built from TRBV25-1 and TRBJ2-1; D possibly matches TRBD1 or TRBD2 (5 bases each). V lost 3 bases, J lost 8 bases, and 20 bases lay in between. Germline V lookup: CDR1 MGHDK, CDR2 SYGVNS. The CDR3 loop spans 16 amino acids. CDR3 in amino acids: CASSDFRDLDGDEQFF. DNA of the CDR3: TGTGCCAGCAGTGACTTTCGGGACCTAGATGGCGATGAGCAGTTCTTC.

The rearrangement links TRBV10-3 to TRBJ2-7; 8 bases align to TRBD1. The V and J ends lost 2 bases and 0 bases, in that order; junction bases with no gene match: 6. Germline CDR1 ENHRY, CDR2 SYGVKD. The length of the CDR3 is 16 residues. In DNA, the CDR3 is TGTGCCATCAGTGAGCCACCAGGGACAGGCTCCTACGAGCAGTACTTC. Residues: CAISEPPGTGSYEQYF.